This T cell receptor beta chain appears in the sequencing data of a study of neurological immune-mediated disorders. A 10-nucleotide random UMI tagged transcripts in template-switch 5'RACE cDNA synthesis. TCRdb recomputed calls from the 5' RACE reads with MiXCR, one row per CDR3 protein. This sample has tens of thousands of distinct CDR3 sequences, with approximately 2.8% found just once. Germline loops: CDR1 SQVTM, CDR2 ANQGSEA. The CDR3 totals 13 residues. V was clipped by 4 bases and J by 5 bases, with 12 bases between them. Study-wide results and limits: A possible signature appeared as one related-CDR3 cluster, in which phylogenetic grouping placed the repertoires of 18 of 34 multiple sclerosis patients. With the multiple sclerosis repertoire cluster, neither clinical nor MRI features showed any association.

This clonotype was detected ten times or more. The antigen remains unidentified. Source material: PBMCs. The sequence was obtained from a woman under 40 with multiple sclerosis. V usage is TRBV29-1 and J usage is TRBJ2-1; D gene unclear. In DNA, the CDR3 is TGCAGCGTTGTGTGGGCTACTGACAATGAGCAGTTCTTC. Its protein is CSVVWATDNEQFF.